The 32 T cell receptor beta chains in this list originate from one sample, sequenced in a study of OX40 agonist ivuxolimab in advanced cancers. Method: immunoSEQ multiplex PCR; TCRdb's copy keeps in-frame clones and lacks some. The table has 45,000 or so clones, roughly 90% seen once. Sequenced here: CD4+ or CD8+ T cells sorted from blood, sampled in a trial of the OX40 agonist ivuxolimab. These TCRs come from an adult with an advanced solid tumor such as melanoma, head and neck, liver or kidney cancer.

The V call is TRBV30, the J call TRBJ2-7; the D is unclear. The ends were cut back, 1 base at V and 3 bases at J, with 10 bases in the middle. The V gene's germline CDR1 is GTSNPN and CDR2 SVGIG (reference sequence). This CDR3 has 13 amino acids. The CDR3 region has the DNA TGTGCCTGGAGTGATAGGCCGATCTACGAGCAGTACTTC. Protein: CAWSDRPIYEQYF.

CDR3 DNA: TGTGCCAGCAGCCGTTCTTGGGGAGGCCAAGAGACCCAGTACTTC. Translating it yields CASSRSWGGQETQYF. This chain uses TRBV7-2 with TRBJ2-5; perhaps TRBD2 as D (6 bases). Germline lookup yields CDR1 SGHTA and CDR2 FQGNSA. This CDR3 comprises 15 residues. V lost 5 bases and J lost 1, with 14 bases in between.

This chain joins TRBV2 and TRBJ2-7; D not certain. Trimming took off 6 bases at V and 6 bases at J, with 9 bases between the two ends. The CDR3 consists of 11 residues. Per the germline V gene, CDR1 is SNHLY and CDR2 is FYNNEI. The CDR3 here is CASSKGFEQYF. The CDR3 nucleotides are TGTGCCAGCAGCAAGGGATTCGAGCAGTACTTC.

This chain joins TRBV7-9 and TRBJ1-3; D is uncertain. Germline V lookup: CDR1 SEHNR, CDR2 FQNEAQ (reference sequence). The CDR3 extends over 14 amino acids. The V end lost 7 bases, the J end lost 1 base, and 11 bases lay between the germline ends. CDR3 amino acids: CASTPGGSGNTIYF. In nucleotides, the CDR3 is TGTGCCAGCACCCCGGGTGGTTCTGGAAACACCATATATTTT.

The chain carries TRBV6-6 and TRBJ2-3; a weak D match, TRBD1 (5 bases). Germline assignment: CDR1 MNHNY and CDR2 SVGAGI (reference sequence). The CDR3 runs to 13 residues. V lost 7 bases and J 1 base, leaving 9 bases between the germline ends. The CDR3 protein is CASIGAGTDTQYF. The CDR3 DNA reads TGTGCCAGCATAGGGGCAGGCACAGATACGCAGTATTTT.

The chain combines TRBV5-4 with TRBJ1-1, with TRBD1 as a possible D gene (5 bases). The CDR3 is 15 amino acids. The V gene's germline CDR1 is SGHNT and CDR2 YYREEE (reference sequence). Trimming shortened V by 4 bases and J by 3 bases, and 16 bases separated the two germline ends. CDR3 DNA sequence: TGTGCCAGCAGCCTACAGGCCCCAAGGTACACTGAAGCTTTCTTT. Residues: CASSLQAPRYTEAFF.

This chain uses TRBV19 with TRBJ2-3, with D maybe TRBD2 (5 bases). The CDR3 totals 17 residues. Germline V lookup: CDR1 LNHDA, CDR2 SQIVND (reference sequence). Trimming removed 2 bases at V and 0 bases at J, with 15 bases between. The CDR3 region is CASSISPIAFSTDTQYF. In DNA form, the CDR3 reads TGTGCCAGTAGTATAAGCCCGATAGCGTTTAGCACAGATACGCAGTATTTT.

This clone was picked up one time. V is TRBV6-1 and J is TRBJ1-1; 8 bases map to TRBD1. With 6 bases clipped from V and 4 bases from J, the junction kept 7 bases outside the gene matches. There are 14 residues in the CDR3. The germline V gene encodes CDR1 MNHNS and CDR2 SASEGT. The CDR3 DNA is TGTGCCAGCAGCGTGACAGGGGCGGGCACTGAAGCTTTCTTT. This sequence encodes CASSVTGAGTEAFF.

This CDR3 reads CASSPLAGPIAGELFF. CDR3 coding DNA: TGTGCCAGCAGCCCACTAGCGGGGCCGATCGCCGGGGAGCTGTTTTTT. The chain links TRBV7-3 to TRBJ2-2; TRBD2 matches 10 bases. Germline lookup yields CDR1 SGHTA and CDR2 FQGTGA. The trim removed 5 bases at V and 6 bases at J, leaving 9 bases unmatched. The CDR3 consists of 16 residues.

The chain has TRBV11-2 and TRBJ2-1; D might be TRBD1 (6 bases). The CDR3 consists of 13 residues. Trimming pared 1 base from V and 8 bases from J, leaving 9 bases between. Germline-derived CDR1 and CDR2 are SGHAT and FQNNGV. This CDR3 reads CASSLGTVDEQFF. Written as DNA, the CDR3 is TGTGCCAGCAGCTTAGGGACAGTGGATGAGCAGTTCTTC. The full variable domain, completed using reference TRBV11-2 and TRBJ2-1, is EAGVAQSPRYKIIEKRQSVAFWCNPISGHATLYWYQQILGQGPKLLIQFQNNGVVDDSQLPKDRFSAERLKGVDSTLKIQPAKLEDSAVYLCASSLGTVDEQFFGPGTRLTVL.

The rearrangement joins TRBV4-3 to TRBJ1-2; D is undetermined. The V and J ends lost 4 bases and 1 base respectively, with 10 bases between them. The CDR3 extends over 14 amino acids. CDR1 is LGHNA and CDR2 is YSLEER in the germline V gene. The CDR3 protein is CASSPSRLNYGYTF. The CDR3 DNA reads as TGCGCCAGCAGCCCCTCGCGGCTTAACTATGGCTACACCTTC.

This clone was found once. The chain has TRBV25-1 and TRBJ2-7, with 7 bases matching TRBD2. J lost 4 bases, V lost 4 bases, and 4 bases had no gene match. This CDR3 has 13 amino acids. CDR1 MGHDK and CDR2 SYGVNS come from the germline V gene. In DNA form, the CDR3 reads TGTGCCAGCAGTGGGGGGGGGATATACGAGCAGTACTTC. Protein product: CASSGGGIYEQYF.

Concerning this clone: The same CDR3 also results from other DNA sequences found in this sample. The chain uses TRBV19 and TRBJ1-3; D is uncertain. Germline loops: CDR1 LNHDA, CDR2 SQIVND (reference sequence). This CDR3 has 15 residues. Deletions cut 9 bases from V and 1 base from J, with 16 bases between. The DNA of the CDR3 is TGTGCCAGCACCACCGTATGGGGATCTGGAAACACCATATATTTT. It specifies CASTTVWGSGNTIYF.

Turning to this clone: The junction does not match germline at one end; this may be a read error. V gene TRBV30 combines with J gene TRBJ2-2, with 12 nucleotides matching TRBD2. The germline gives CDR1 GTSNPN, CDR2 SVGIG (reference sequence). The CDR3 has 18 amino acids. The CDR3 nucleotides read TGTGCCTGGACCTCGCCCTCGACTAGCGGGAGAGGGCACCGGGGAGCTGTTTTT. Its protein is CAWTSPSTSGRGHRGAVF.

This clone was picked up one time. The chain is built from TRBV7-9 and TRBJ1-2; no clear D gene. Trimming cost V 3 bases and J 3 bases, with 8 bases left between them. This CDR3 is built from 13 residues. In germline, CDR1 is SEHNR, CDR2 FQNEAQ (reference sequence). The CDR3 nucleotides are TGTGCCAGCAGCTTCGGTCCCCACTATGGCTACACCTTC. It specifies CASSFGPHYGYTF.

This chain links TRBV6-5 with TRBJ2-1; weak D call: TRBD1 (6 bases). Germline-derived CDR1 and CDR2 are MNHEY and SVGAGI. V dropped 6 bases and J dropped 4 bases, with 13 bases sitting between them. The CDR3 contains 14 residues. As DNA, the CDR3 is TGTGCCAGCAGGGGGACACAAACTTACAATGAGCAGTTCTTC. Its protein product is CASRGTQTYNEQFF.

The rearrangement joins TRBV27 to TRBJ2-1, with 11 bases identical to TRBD2. The CDR3 extends over 15 amino acids. The trim removed 6 bases at V and 4 bases at J, leaving 5 bases unmatched. Germline CDR1 MNHEY, CDR2 SMNVEV (reference sequence). The CDR3 here is CASSMTSGAYNEQFF. The CDR3 bases are TGTGCCAGCAGCATGACTAGCGGGGCTTACAATGAGCAGTTCTTC.

This chain links TRBV6-5 with TRBJ2-5, with D possibly TRBD2 on 6 matching bases. This CDR3 is built from 13 residues. V lost 8 bases and J lost 0, with 10 bases in between. Per the germline V gene, CDR1 is MNHEY and CDR2 is SVGAGI. CDR3 protein: CASGGQYQETQYF. In DNA form, the CDR3 reads TGTGCCAGCGGAGGGCAGTACCAAGAGACCCAGTACTTC.

J is TRBJ2-7 and V is TRBV15; no clear D gene. CDR1 and CDR2 from the germline V gene are LNHNV and YYDKDF (reference sequence). Trimming pared 1 base from V and 3 bases from J, leaving 13 bases between. This CDR3 is built from 15 residues. The CDR3 region has the DNA TGTGCCACCAGCAGAGCGCCGGCCAGGATCTACGAGCAGTACTTC. Encoded protein: CATSRAPARIYEQYF. Based on the CDR3 plus reference TRBV15 and TRBJ2-7, the full variable domain is DAMVIQNPRYQVTQFGKPVTLSCSQTLNHNVMYWYQQKSSQAPKLLFHYYDKDFNNEADTPDNFQSRRPNTSFCFLDIRSPGLGDTAMYLCATSRAPARIYEQYFGPGTRLTVT.

CDR3 DNA sequence: TGTGCCAGTAGTAGACCAGCGGGAGGGGGTGAGCAGTTCTTC. Translated: CASSRPAGGGEQFF. The chain has TRBV19 and TRBJ2-1; TRBD2 matches at 10 bases. This CDR3 is built from 14 residues. CDR1 is LNHDA, CDR2 SQIVND, per germline (reference sequence). J lost 9 bases, V lost 4 bases, and 6 bases had no gene match.

This clone was detected a few times. The chain uses TRBV4-1 and TRBJ2-1; D not resolved. CDR3 length: 16 residues. Trimming left V 1 base short and J 1 base short, with 11 bases between. CDR1 is MGHRA and CDR2 is YSYEKL in the germline V gene. As DNA, the CDR3 is TGCGCCAGCAGCCAAGTTAATATAGTTTCCTACAATGAGCAGTTCTTC. Its protein is CASSQVNIVSYNEQFF.

The chain is built from TRBV5-6 and TRBJ1-1; D ambiguous. The CDR3 sequence is 15 residues long. V shed 0 bases and J shed 2 bases, with 11 bases lying between them. Germline CDR1 and CDR2: SGHDT and YYEEEE. CDR3: CASSLAPQSNTEAFF. In nucleotides, the CDR3 is TGTGCCAGCAGCTTGGCCCCCCAGAGTAACACTGAAGCTTTCTTT. The full variable domain, in which reference TRBV5-6 and TRBJ1-1 provide the parts outside the CDR3, is DAGVTQSPTHLIKTRGQQVTLRCSPKSGHDTVSWYQQALGQGPQFIFQYYEEEERQRGNFPDRFSGHQFPNYSSELNVNALLLGDSALYLCASSLAPQSNTEAFFGQGTRLTVV.

The genes are TRBV18 and TRBJ2-7, with TRBD1 identical over 11 bases. V lost 6 bases to trimming and J lost 5 bases; unmatched junction nucleotides: 6. Germline V gives CDR1 KGHSH, CDR2 LQKENI. CDR3 length: 14 residues. The CDR3 is CASSLSGQGDEQYF. The CDR3, as DNA: TGTGCCAGCTCGCTCTCGGGACAGGGGGACGAGCAGTACTTC.

The rearrangement joins TRBV5-6 to TRBJ2-7, with TRBD1 as a possible D gene (5 bases). The ends were cut back, 0 bases at V and 6 bases at J, with 7 bases in the middle. The CDR3 spans 12 residues. The germline gives CDR1 SGHDT, CDR2 YYEEEE. CDR3 sequence: CASSLVGPEQYF. CDR3 DNA: TGTGCCAGCAGCTTGGTGGGGCCCGAGCAGTACTTC.

The rearrangement joins TRBV18 to TRBJ2-5; D ambiguous. This CDR3 region has 14 residues. The V end lost 6 bases, the J end lost 1 base, and 12 bases lay between the germline ends. CDR1 and CDR2 (germline): KGHSH, LQKENI. The chain's CDR3 is CASSVGRSQETQYF. CDR3 nucleotides: TGTGCCAGCTCCGTGGGCAGGAGCCAAGAGACCCAGTACTTC. Full variable domain (missing parts from reference TRBV18 and TRBJ2-5): NAGVMQNPRHLVRRRGQEARLRCSPMKGHSHVYWYRQLPEEGLKFMVYLQKENIIDESGMPKERFSAEFPKEGPSILRIQQVVRGDSAAYFCASSVGRSQETQYFGPGTRLLVL.

The J gene is TRBJ2-7, the V gene TRBV9; TRBD2 aligns across 9 bases. The CDR3 sequence is 15 residues long. J gave up 5 bases and V 4 bases, and 10 bases lay outside the gene matches. Germline CDR1 is SGDLS and CDR2 is YYNGEE. CDR3 protein: CASSPEPGLAHEQYF. The CDR3 DNA sequence: TGTGCCAGCAGCCCAGAGCCGGGACTAGCTCACGAGCAGTACTTC.

CDR3 protein: CAWSVSQGEYF. CDR3 sequence (DNA): TGTGCCTGGAGTGTGAGTCAGGGGGAGTACTTC. J is TRBJ2-7 and V is TRBV30, with TRBD1 matching 7 bases. CDR3 length equals 11 residues. CDR1 is GTSNPN, CDR2 SVGIG, per germline (reference sequence). V was pared by 0 bases and J by 11 bases, with 4 bases of the junction left unmatched.

This chain connects TRBV27 to TRBJ2-5, with D perhaps matching TRBD1 (5 bases). V lost 6 bases and J 5 bases, leaving 16 bases between the germline ends. The CDR3 extends over 14 amino acids. Germline V gene data show CDR1 as MNHEY and CDR2 as SMNVEV (reference sequence). Here the CDR3 reads CASRKSRVQETQYF. CDR3 nucleotides: TGTGCCAGCAGGAAAAGCAGGGTTCAGGAGACCCAGTACTTC.

The V gene is TRBV7-2, the J gene TRBJ2-3; 9 bases map to TRBD1. CDR1 is SGHTA, CDR2 FQGNSA, per germline. This CDR3 is built from 13 residues. The V gene end was trimmed by 9 bases and the J gene end by 1 base; junction bases not matched to a gene: 2. CDR3 bases: TGTGCCAGTCGGACAGGGGGCACAGATACGCAGTATTTT. It codes for CASRTGGTDTQYF.

The chain uses TRBV29-1 and TRBJ2-7, with TRBD2 matching over 14 bases. CDR1 is SQVTM and CDR2 is ANQGSEA in the germline V gene. The V and J ends lost 7 bases and 4 bases, in that order; junction bases with no gene match: 6. This CDR3 contains 14 residues. CDR3: CSGTGTSGSYEQYF. DNA for the CDR3: TGCAGCGGGACCGGGACTAGCGGGAGTTACGAGCAGTACTTC.

This clone appeared a single time. The rearrangement joins TRBV5-1 to TRBJ2-7; 9 bases line up with TRBD2. With V trimmed by 0 bases and J by 1 base, 2 bases remained unmatched. The germline V gene encodes CDR1 SGHRS and CDR2 YFSETQ. The CDR3 sequence is 15 residues long. This chain's CDR3 is CASSLVLAGSYEQYF. The CDR3 DNA reads TGCGCCAGCAGCTTGGTCCTAGCGGGATCCTACGAGCAGTACTTC.

The V call is TRBV6-1, the J call TRBJ2-1; a possible D gene is TRBD2 (5 bases). This CDR3 region has 14 residues. Between the trimmed V and J ends, which lost 5 bases and 10 bases, there was a span of 18 bases. CDR1 and CDR2 from the germline V gene are MNHNS and SASEGT. The CDR3 reads CASSTPSSGTEQFF. For the CDR3, the DNA is TGTGCCAGCAGTACACCTTCGTCGGGAACGGAGCAGTTCTTC.